This T cell receptor beta chain was obtained from a study of T cells in women clearing cervical HPV infection. Overall study results and limits: Combining TCR richness with V gene abundances gave around 0.83 AUC.

The protocol was immunoSEQ multiplex PCR, while the TCRdb copy is restricted to in-frame clones and leaves out a portion. The sample includes some 25,000 clones. HPV was found by MY09/MY11 PCR and dot-blot genotyping. In regard to this clone: Its antigen is not identified.

Sequencing was carried out using blood buffy coat. This sequence was found in a woman between 18 and 69 years old with a cervical HPV16 infection that either progressed to CIN3+ or cleared (not recorded which).

CDR3: CAWSPYYGYTF. Partial CDR3 DNA: TGTGCCTGGAGTCCTTACTATGGC. This chain links TRBV30 with TRBJ1-2; D gene ambiguous. The read terminates 3 residues ahead of where the CDR3 ends, so the germline J gene completes it. Germline CDR1 GTSNPN, CDR2 SVGIG (reference sequence). The CDR3 extends over 11 amino acids. The V and J ends lost 2 bases and 3 bases respectively, with 4 bases between them.